This passage covers 31 T cell receptor beta chains from one sample sequenced in a study of cytomegalovirus exposure and HLA in healthy donors. The PCR made use of 60 Vbeta and 13 Jbeta primers. Measured with immunoSEQ multiplex PCR; TCRdb has only the in-frame clones, and not every one. The top ten hold approximately 1.5% of the sample, which has 120,000 to 150,000 clones, over 60% seen once. The sequenced sample was PBMCs. These receptors were obtained from a woman aged 30 to 39 in good health and CMV-seronegative.

This chain joins TRBV11-1 and TRBJ2-5; maybe TRBD1 (6 bases). This CDR3 comprises 15 residues. Trimming pared 1 base from V and 2 bases from J, leaving 11 bases between. CDR1 SGHAT and CDR2 FQDESV come from the germline V gene (reference sequence). CDR3 loop: CASSLVQGYQETQYF. The CDR3 region has the DNA TGTGCCAGCAGCTTAGTACAGGGCTATCAAGAGACCCAGTACTTC.

The V call is TRBV27, the J call TRBJ1-2; maybe TRBD1 (5 bases). V was clipped by 8 bases and J by 4 bases, with 8 bases between them. The CDR3 extends over 11 amino acids. Germline V CDR1 and CDR2: MNHEY, SMNVEV (reference sequence). CDR3 loop: CASGGGYGYTF. Here the CDR3 DNA reads TGTGCCAGCGGGGGGGGCTATGGCTACACCTTC.

The chain uses TRBV19 and TRBJ2-7; no clear D. The CDR3 is 15 amino acids. The V gene lost 7 bases and the J gene lost 4 bases, with 20 bases spanning the gap. Germline loops: CDR1 LNHDA, CDR2 SQIVND (reference sequence). DNA of the CDR3: TGTGCCAGTACCTCGAAACCGGGTCCCACATACGAGCAGTACTTC. Its translation is CASTSKPGPTYEQYF.

V usage is TRBV6-1 and J usage is TRBJ2-7; 11 positions agree with TRBD1. V trimming: 3 bases; J trimming: 3 bases; junction bases outside the gene matches: 1. CDR3 length: 14 amino acids. CDR1 MNHNS and CDR2 SASEGT come from the germline V gene. CDR3 nucleotides: TGTGCCAGCAGTGAGGGACAGGGGGACTACGAGCAGTACTTC. Translating it yields CASSEGQGDYEQYF.

CDR3 sequence reads: CASSSATGEGSPLHF. The CDR3 DNA sequence: TGCGCCAGCAGCTCGGCGACAGGGGAGGGTTCACCCCTCCACTTT. The V gene is TRBV5-1, the J gene TRBJ1-6; 8 nucleotides agree with TRBD1. There are 15 residues in the CDR3. The V gene's germline CDR1 is SGHRS and CDR2 YFSETQ. Unmatched junction bases numbered 8, after V lost 3 bases and J lost 9 bases.

This rearrangement joins TRBV15 to TRBJ2-5; TRBD2 agrees at 7 bases. Trimming cost V 3 bases and J 1 base; bases outside gene matches: 5. Germline assignment: CDR1 LNHNV and CDR2 YYDKDF (reference sequence). This CDR3 is 15 amino acids long. CDR3 protein: CATSSWGGVQETQYF. CDR3 nucleotide sequence: TGTGCCACCAGCAGTTGGGGGGGGGTCCAAGAGACCCAGTACTTC.

The chain recombines TRBV5-4 with TRBJ1-2; D is ambiguous. Trimming took off 0 bases at V and 5 bases at J, with 8 bases between the two ends. The CDR3 contains 13 residues. CDR1 is SGHNT, CDR2 YYREEE, per germline (reference sequence). Here the CDR3 DNA reads TGTGCCAGCAGCTTGGCGACGGAGTATGGCTACACCTTC. This translates into CASSLATEYGYTF.

The rearrangement uses TRBV2 and TRBJ2-1; D remains unclear. Deletions cut 7 bases from V and 5 bases from J, with 9 bases between. The germline CDR1 and CDR2 sequences are SNHLY and FYNNEI. The CDR3 runs 12 residues. CDR3 in amino acids: CASTPGHNEQFF. The CDR3 DNA follows: TGTGCCAGCACCCCAGGTCACAATGAGCAGTTCTTC.

This chain connects TRBV11-2 to TRBJ1-1; D is ambiguous. V was cut by 3 bases and J by 3 bases, with 17 bases left in between. The germline V gene encodes CDR1 SGHAT and CDR2 FQNNGV. This CDR3 comprises 16 residues. The CDR3 DNA reads TGTGCCAGCAGCTTGGGGATTTCGGGGTGGGACACTGAAGCTTTCTTT. As protein: CASSLGISGWDTEAFF.

CDR3 DNA sequence: TGTGCCAGCAGCGTAGGTGGGACAGGGGGGGATGAGCAGTTCTTC. Its protein is CASSVGGTGGDEQFF. This chain joins TRBV9 and TRBJ2-1; the match to TRBD1 covers 11 bases. This CDR3 spans 15 amino acids. Germline V CDR1 and CDR2: SGDLS, YYNGEE. The trim removed 0 bases at V and 8 bases at J, leaving 4 bases unmatched. Full variable domain (remainder filled in from reference TRBV9 and TRBJ2-1): DSGVTQTPKHLITATGQRVTLRCSPRSGDLSVYWYQQSLDQGLQFLIQYYNGEERAKGNILERFSAQQFPDLHSELNLSSLELGDSALYFCASSVGGTGGDEQFFGPGTRLTVL.

The chain joins TRBV6-5 to TRBJ1-1, with D possibly TRBD1 on 5 matching bases. This CDR3 contains 12 residues. Germline CDR1 MNHEY, CDR2 SVGAGI. The germline V and J ends were trimmed by 5 bases and 11 bases, with 15 bases remaining between them. The CDR3 spells CASSLFQRGAFF. CDR3 in DNA: TGTGCCAGCAGTCTCTTTCAACGGGGGGCTTTCTTT.

This chain connects TRBV9 to TRBJ1-1, with TRBD1 matching 8 bases. Per germline, CDR1 SGDLS and CDR2 YYNGEE. CDR3 length: 15 amino acids. Trimming at V came to 4 bases and at J to 1 base, leaving 6 bases not matched to a gene. The CDR3 DNA follows: TGTGCCAGCAGCACAACGGGACAGGCGAACACTGAAGCTTTCTTT. Translated: CASSTTGQANTEAFF.

The chain carries TRBV6-5 and TRBJ1-5; D remains unclear. With 6 bases removed from V and 2 bases from J, the gap between germline ends came to 14 bases. The CDR3 spans 15 residues. Germline loops: CDR1 MNHEY, CDR2 SVGAGI. This CDR3 reads CASRSGIGGNQPQHF. CDR3 sequence (DNA): TGTGCCAGCAGGAGCGGGATAGGAGGCAATCAGCCCCAGCATTTT.

The chain joins TRBV6-1 to TRBJ2-3, with D possibly being TRBD2 (5 bases). V gave up 5 bases and J gave up 0 bases, with 9 bases separating them. The CDR3 spans 14 residues. Looked up from germline, CDR1 is MNHNS and CDR2 is SASEGT. CDR3 in amino acids: CASSSLASTDTQYF. As DNA, the CDR3 is TGTGCCAGCAGTTCCTTAGCGAGCACAGATACGCAGTATTTT.

The table lists this clone with a few counts. The rearrangement uses TRBV6-1 and TRBJ2-7; TRBD1 matches 7 bases. After removal of 4 bases from V and 1 base from J, the junction contained 1 base not matched to a gene. Germline V lookup: CDR1 MNHNS, CDR2 SASEGT. The CDR3 consists of 13 residues. DNA of the CDR3: TGTGCCAGCAGTGCGGGACAGTCCTACGAGCAGTACTTC. As protein: CASSAGQSYEQYF.

The V and J genes are TRBV7-2 and TRBJ1-5; TRBD1 matches at 7 bases. The length of the CDR3 is 18 residues. The trim removed 1 base at V and 6 bases at J, leaving 15 bases unmatched. The germline CDR1 and CDR2 sequences are SGHTA and FQGNSA. For the CDR3, the DNA is TGTGCCAGCAGCTTAGGAGTCGGGAACAGGGGTTATAGTCAGCCCCAGCATTTT. It is translated as CASSLGVGNRGYSQPQHF.

Note on this clone: The junction and the germline gene differ at one end; a read error may be behind it. This chain links TRBV5-4 with TRBJ1-1; no clear D. The CDR3 sequence is 12 residues long. From germline, CDR1 is SGHNT and CDR2 YYREEE (reference sequence). The CDR3 is CASSPQNSEAFF. The CDR3 region has the DNA TGTGCCAGCAGCCCCCAGAACAGTGAAGCTTTCTTT.

The rearrangement links TRBV6-5 to TRBJ1-2, with 7 positions matching TRBD1. Germline V CDR1 and CDR2: MNHEY, SVGAGI. The V and J ends lost 0 bases and 8 bases, in that order; junction bases with no gene match: 6. CDR3 length: 14 amino acids. CDR3 DNA sequence: TGTGCCAGCAGTTACTCGATGACAGGGCAGGGCTACACCTTC. The encoded protein is CASSYSMTGQGYTF.

The rearrangement uses TRBV6-5 and TRBJ2-2; D may be TRBD1 (5 bases). V gave up 2 bases and J gave up 7 bases, with 5 bases separating them. Germline V CDR1 and CDR2: MNHEY, SVGAGI. The CDR3 is 12 amino acids. The CDR3 nucleotides are TGTGCCAGCAGTTACCAGGGCGGGGAGCTGTTTTTT. Protein product: CASSYQGGELFF.

V gene TRBV5-1 combines with J gene TRBJ2-3, with D perhaps TRBD2 (6 bases). The V gene lost 0 bases and the J gene lost 4 bases, with 12 bases spanning the gap. The CDR3 spans 15 residues. The V gene's germline CDR1 is SGHRS and CDR2 YFSETQ. The CDR3 DNA reads as TGCGCCAGCAGCTTGGGGGGGGAAGGGGCAGATACGCAGTATTTT. This translates into CASSLGGEGADTQYF.

The chain recombines TRBV9 with TRBJ1-2, with TRBD1 matching 9 bases. The CDR3 is 16 residues long. V lost 3 bases and J lost 5; bases outside the gene matches: 11. CDR1 and CDR2 (germline): SGDLS, YYNGEE. The CDR3 region has the DNA TGTGCCAGCAGCGGATTCCGGGACAGGGATCCTTATGGCTACACCTTC. It encodes CASSGFRDRDPYGYTF.

The chain is built from TRBV7-8 and TRBJ2-7; 13 bases agree with TRBD2. The length of the CDR3 is 15 residues. Trimming cost V 5 bases and J 2 bases; bases outside gene matches: 3. Per germline, CDR1 SGHVS and CDR2 FQNEAQ. The CDR3 DNA is TGTGCCAGCAGCCCGGGACTAGCGGGAACCTACGAGCAGTACTTC. Translation gives CASSPGLAGTYEQYF.

A remark on this clone: The junction departs from the called germline gene at one end, perhaps through a read error. V is TRBV18 and J is TRBJ2-5; TRBD2 might be the D (5 bases). The CDR3 has 13 amino acids. Germline V gives CDR1 KGHSH, CDR2 LQKENI. The CDR3 DNA sequence: TGTGCCAGCTCGCCACATCGGAGGGAGACCCAGTACTTC. As protein: CASSPHRRETQYF.

The chain carries TRBV19 and TRBJ1-2, with 8 positions matching TRBD1. Germline values: CDR1 LNHDA, CDR2 SQIVND (reference sequence). The trim removed 7 bases at V and 14 bases at J, leaving 18 bases unmatched. The CDR3 consists of 14 residues. CDR3 sequence: CASNAGGGLEGFTF. DNA for the CDR3: TGTGCCAGTAATGCAGGGGGCGGTTTAGAAGGCTTTACCTTC.

This sequence joins TRBV27 and TRBJ1-1; 7 bases are shared with TRBD1. Trimming took 4 bases from V and 1 from J; bases not matched to a gene: 3. Per germline, CDR1 MNHEY and CDR2 SMNVEV (reference sequence). This CDR3 is built from 14 residues. CDR3 DNA: TGTGCCAGCAGTTCTCGGACAGGGAACACTGAAGCTTTCTTT. This codes for CASSSRTGNTEAFF.

The genes are TRBV27 and TRBJ1-1, with D tentatively TRBD1 (5 bases). Germline CDR1 and CDR2: MNHEY and SMNVEV (reference sequence). This CDR3 has 14 residues. V lost 6 bases and J 1 base, leaving 12 bases between the germline ends. CDR3 residues: CASRNSGGNTEAFF. CDR3 in DNA: TGTGCCAGCAGGAATAGCGGGGGGAACACTGAAGCTTTCTTT.

Notes on this clone: Here the CDR3 omits its conserved ending phenylalanine or tryptophan, so a read error is the likely source. No DNA is shown, since the ends of the CDR3 on it are uncertain; the CDR3 is the one TCRdb lists. V usage is TRBV2 and J usage is TRBJ1-4; the tabulated D call, TRBD1, remains unverified against the DNA. The CDR3 is 12 amino acids in total, end residues counted. Germline CDR1 and CDR2: SNHLY and FYNNEI. The chain's CDR3 is CASSQEAGTGNM.

This sequence joins TRBV6-1 and TRBJ1-1, with 7 bases aligning to TRBD1. Germline trimming cut 6 bases from V and 7 bases from J; bases unmatched to any gene: 11. CDR3 length equals 14 residues. CDR1 is MNHNS, CDR2 SASEGT, per germline. CDR3 DNA sequence: TGTGCCAGCAGCCCCAGGGGGGCGTACAGTGAAGCTTTCTTT. Translated, it gives CASSPRGAYSEAFF.

The chain has TRBV2 and TRBJ1-5; D possibly corresponds to TRBD1 (6 bases). Germline-derived CDR1 and CDR2 are SNHLY and FYNNEI. V was trimmed by 6 bases and J by 0 bases, leaving 12 bases between them. The CDR3 has 15 residues. The CDR3 coding sequence is TGTGCCAGCAGGGGTCAGGGGATTAGCAATCAGCCCCAGCATTTT. It encodes CASRGQGISNQPQHF.

This sequence joins TRBV27 and TRBJ1-5; TRBD1 matches 10 bases. The CDR3 runs 15 residues. CDR1 is MNHEY, CDR2 SMNVEV, per germline (reference sequence). J was trimmed by 2 bases and V by 6 bases; bases with no gene match: 4. The CDR3 sequence is CASSSGTGGNQPQHF. The CDR3 DNA follows: TGTGCCAGCAGCTCCGGGACAGGGGGCAATCAGCCCCAGCATTTT.

The chain combines TRBV9 with TRBJ2-5; 8 positions agree with TRBD1. The V and J ends lost 0 bases and 5 bases, in that order; junction bases with no gene match: 12. CDR1 is SGDLS, CDR2 YYNGEE, per germline. The CDR3 is 17 residues long. The CDR3 region has the DNA TGTGCCAGCAGCGTAGTACCAGACAGGGGAGATGGGGAGACCCAGTACTTC. Translation: CASSVVPDRGDGETQYF. The whole variable domain, remainder taken from reference TRBV9 and TRBJ2-5, is DSGVTQTPKHLITATGQRVTLRCSPRSGDLSVYWYQQSLDQGLQFLIQYYNGEERAKGNILERFSAQQFPDLHSELNLSSLELGDSALYFCASSVVPDRGDGETQYFGPGTRLLVL.